This T cell receptor beta chain derives from a study of blood T cell repertoires in COVID-19. The overall study: Some COVID-19 samples were acute and others convalescent; all came from the United States, Italy and Spain. Sample material is recorded as cDNA or gDNA derived from T cells, B-cell-depleted T cells, or PBMCs.

The CDR3 sequence is 16 residues long. J was trimmed by 0 bases and V by 2 bases; bases with no gene match: 4. Germline V gives CDR1 MDHEN, CDR2 SYDVKM. Per the original methods: Estimated nucleated cell counts came from reference gene primer amplification. Method: immunoSEQ multiplex PCR; TCRdb's copy keeps in-frame clones and lacks some. V and J calls plus clone size are reproduced from that table; the DNA served to infer D and trimming. The sample shows over 120,000 clones, around 80% of them seen only once. This chain connects TRBV28 to TRBJ2-1; 7 bases are a match to TRBD2. Sequencing was carried out using peripheral blood. This receptor was obtained from a woman aged 55-69 years with acute or convalescent COVID-19. CDR3 amino acids: CASSLPSGGSYNEQFF. CDR3 sequence (DNA): TGTGCCAGCAGTTTACCTAGCGGAGGCTCCTACAATGAGCAGTTCTTC.